This T cell receptor (beta chain) derives from a study of blood T cell repertoires in COVID-19. Study summary: COVID-19 samples, acute and convalescent, were from the United States, Italy and Spain. In each case, the material was cDNA or gDNA derived from T cells, B-cell-depleted T cells, or PBMCs.

In the original processing: How many nucleated cells were present was estimated from reference gene primer amplification. Data came from immunoSEQ multiplex PCR; TCRdb stores just in-frame clones and leaves some out. The D gene and trimming were derived from the DNA, and the V and J assignments and clone size from that table. The sample yields 120,000 or so clones, about 80% seen once. This TCR was sampled from a man aged 70 or older with acute or convalescent COVID-19. The source material was peripheral blood.

The CDR3 DNA reads TGTGCCAGCAGTTTAAGGGGCAGGGGCGTTTATACGCAGTATTTT. Protein product: CASSLRGRGVYTQYF. The chain has TRBV28 and TRBJ2-3, with TRBD1 as a possible D gene (6 bases). With 2 bases removed from V and 7 bases from J, the gap between germline ends came to 16 bases. Germline V gene lookup returns CDR1 MDHEN and CDR2 SYDVKM. The CDR3 loop spans 15 amino acids. The entire variable domain, with the rest obtained from reference TRBV28 and TRBJ2-3, is as follows: DVKVTQSSRYLVKRTGEKVFLECVQDMDHENMFWYRQDPGLGLRLIYFSYDVKMKEKGDIPEGYSVSREKKERFSLILESASTNQTSMYLCASSLRGRGVYTQYFGPGTRLTVL.